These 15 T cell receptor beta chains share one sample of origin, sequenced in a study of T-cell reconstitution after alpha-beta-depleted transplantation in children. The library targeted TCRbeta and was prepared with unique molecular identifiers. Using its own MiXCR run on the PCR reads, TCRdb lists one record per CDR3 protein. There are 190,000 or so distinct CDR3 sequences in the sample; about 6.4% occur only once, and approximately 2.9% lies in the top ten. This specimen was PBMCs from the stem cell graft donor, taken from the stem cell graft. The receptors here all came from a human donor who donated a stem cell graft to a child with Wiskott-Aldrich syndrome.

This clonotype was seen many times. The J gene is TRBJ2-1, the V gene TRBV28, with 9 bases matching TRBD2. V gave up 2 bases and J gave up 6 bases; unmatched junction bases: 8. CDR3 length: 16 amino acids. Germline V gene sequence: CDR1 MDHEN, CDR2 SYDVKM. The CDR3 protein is CASSLLREGSFNEQFF. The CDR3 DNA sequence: TGTGCCAGCAGTTTACTGCGGGAGGGCTCATTCAATGAGCAGTTCTTC.

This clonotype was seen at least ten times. The CDR3 DNA reads as TGTGCCAGCAAACCCGGAGCGGGAGGGCCCAGCACCGGGGAGCTGTTTTTT. It specifies CASKPGAGGPSTGELFF. This chain uses TRBV12-3 or TRBV12-4 with TRBJ2-2, with 10 positions matching TRBD2. The CDR3 has 17 amino acids. V was pared by 7 bases and J by 4 bases, with 12 bases of the junction left unmatched.

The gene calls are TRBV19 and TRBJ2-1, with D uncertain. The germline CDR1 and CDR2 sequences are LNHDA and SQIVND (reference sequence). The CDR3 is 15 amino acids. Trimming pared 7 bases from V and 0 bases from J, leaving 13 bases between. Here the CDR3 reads CASTTTGGSYNEQFF. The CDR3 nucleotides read TGTGCCAGTACCACGACCGGCGGCTCCTACAATGAGCAGTTCTTC. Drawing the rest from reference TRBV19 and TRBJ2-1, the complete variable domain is DGGITQSPKYLFRKEGQNVTLSCEQNLNHDAMYWYRQDPGQGLRLIYYSQIVNDFQKGDIAEGYSVSREKKESFPLTVTSAQKNPTAFYLCASTTTGGSYNEQFFGPGTRLTVL.

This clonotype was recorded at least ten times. CDR3 in amino acids: CASRPTGVYEAFF. DNA for the CDR3: TGTGCCAGCAGACCGACAGGGGTTTATGAAGCTTTCTTT. The chain recombines TRBV6-5 with TRBJ1-1; 8 positions agree with TRBD1. The V and J ends lost 6 bases and 7 bases, in that order; junction bases with no gene match: 7. This CDR3 comprises 13 residues. Per the germline V gene, CDR1 is MNHEY and CDR2 is SVGAGI.

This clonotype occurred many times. Here the CDR3 reads CASSLWDWKETQYF. The DNA of the CDR3 is TGCGCCAGCAGCTTGTGGGACTGGAAAGAGACCCAGTACTTC. This rearrangement joins TRBV5-1 to TRBJ2-5; D is possibly TRBD2 (6 bases). The germline CDR1 and CDR2 sequences are SGHRS and YFSETQ. The CDR3 contains 14 residues. The germline V and J ends were trimmed by 1 base and 3 bases, with 10 bases remaining between them.

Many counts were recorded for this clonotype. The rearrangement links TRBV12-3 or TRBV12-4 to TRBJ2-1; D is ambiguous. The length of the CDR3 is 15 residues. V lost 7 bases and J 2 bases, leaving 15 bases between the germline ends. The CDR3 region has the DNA TGTGCCAGCATAGGATGGTTGGGCCCCTACAATGAGCAGTTCTTC. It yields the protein CASIGWLGPYNEQFF.

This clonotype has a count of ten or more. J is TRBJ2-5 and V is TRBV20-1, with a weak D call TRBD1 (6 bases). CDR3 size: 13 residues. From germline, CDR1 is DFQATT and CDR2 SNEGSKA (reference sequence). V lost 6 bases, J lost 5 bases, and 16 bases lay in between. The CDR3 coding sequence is TGCAGTGCCCACCGCCAGGGGATGGAGACCCAGTACTTC. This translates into CSAHRQGMETQYF.

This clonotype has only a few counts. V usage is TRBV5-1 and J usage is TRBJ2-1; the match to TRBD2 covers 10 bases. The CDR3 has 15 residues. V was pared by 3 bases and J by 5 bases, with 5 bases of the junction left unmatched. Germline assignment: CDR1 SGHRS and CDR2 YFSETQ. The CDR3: CASSSGLASNNEQFF. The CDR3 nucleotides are TGCGCCAGCAGCTCGGGACTAGCGTCAAACAATGAGCAGTTCTTC.

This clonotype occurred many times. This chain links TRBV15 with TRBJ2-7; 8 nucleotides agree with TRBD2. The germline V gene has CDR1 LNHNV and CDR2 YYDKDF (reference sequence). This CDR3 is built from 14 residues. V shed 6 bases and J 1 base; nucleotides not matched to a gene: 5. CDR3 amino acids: CATRIGGDSYEQYF. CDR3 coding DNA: TGTGCCACCAGGATCGGGGGGGATTCCTACGAGCAGTACTTC.

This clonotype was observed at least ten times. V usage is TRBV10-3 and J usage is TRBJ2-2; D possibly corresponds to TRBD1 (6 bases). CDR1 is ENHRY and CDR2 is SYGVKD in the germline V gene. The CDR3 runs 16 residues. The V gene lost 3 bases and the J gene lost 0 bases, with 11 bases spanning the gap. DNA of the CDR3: TGTGCCATCAGTGACGGGACATTTACGAACACCGGGGAGCTGTTTTTT. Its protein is CAISDGTFTNTGELFF.

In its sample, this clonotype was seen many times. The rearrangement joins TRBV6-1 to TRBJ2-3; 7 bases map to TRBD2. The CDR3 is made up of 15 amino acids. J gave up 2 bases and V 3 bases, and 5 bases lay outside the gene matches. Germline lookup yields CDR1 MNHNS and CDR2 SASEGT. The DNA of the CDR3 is TGTGCCAGCAGTGATGGTCTAGCGGCCACAGATACGCAGTATTTT. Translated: CASSDGLAATDTQYF.

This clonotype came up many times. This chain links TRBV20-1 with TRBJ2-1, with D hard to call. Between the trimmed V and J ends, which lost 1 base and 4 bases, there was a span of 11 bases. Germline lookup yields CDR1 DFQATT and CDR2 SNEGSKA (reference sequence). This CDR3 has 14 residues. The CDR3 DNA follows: TGCAGTGCTAGAGTGAAAAGATGGTACAATGAGCAGTTCTTC. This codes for CSARVKRWYNEQFF.

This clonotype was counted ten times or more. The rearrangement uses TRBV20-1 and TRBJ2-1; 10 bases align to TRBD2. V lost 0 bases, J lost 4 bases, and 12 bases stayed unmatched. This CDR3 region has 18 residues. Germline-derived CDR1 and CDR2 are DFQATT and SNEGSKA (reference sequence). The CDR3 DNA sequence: TGCAGTGCTAGAGATCGACTAGCGGGCATGGCGGAGTACAATGAGCAGTTCTTC. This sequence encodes CSARDRLAGMAEYNEQFF.

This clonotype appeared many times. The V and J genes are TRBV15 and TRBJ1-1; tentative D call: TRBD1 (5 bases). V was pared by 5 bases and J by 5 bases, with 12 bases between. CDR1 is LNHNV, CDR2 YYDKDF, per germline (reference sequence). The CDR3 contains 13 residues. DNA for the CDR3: TGTGCCACCAGCCCGAGGGAGGGGACTGAAGCTTTCTTT. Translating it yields CATSPREGTEAFF.

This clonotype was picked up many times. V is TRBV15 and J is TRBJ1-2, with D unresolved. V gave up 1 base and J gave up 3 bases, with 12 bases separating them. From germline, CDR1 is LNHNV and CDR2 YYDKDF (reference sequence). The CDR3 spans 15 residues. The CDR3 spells CATSRVGLEDYGYTF. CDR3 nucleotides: TGTGCCACCAGCAGAGTGGGCTTAGAGGACTATGGCTACACCTTC.